Below, 9 T cell receptor beta chains from the same sample are listed, as sequenced in a study of beta chain features in type 1 diabetes. All of the isolated RNA was reverse transcribed, so expressed TCRB transcripts were sequenced. Some clones are missing from TCRdb's copy, which holds only in-frame ones; the method was immunoSEQ multiplex PCR. The table lists around 250,000 clones, around 68% of them singletons. Sequencing input: naive CD4+ T cells from blood. Receptors originate from a man in his thirties or forties in good health.

The chain joins TRBV7-2 to TRBJ2-1; D unresolved. Germline V gene sequence: CDR1 SGHTA, CDR2 FQGNSA. V was trimmed by 1 base and J by 4 bases, leaving 5 bases between them. The CDR3 totals 13 residues. CDR3 bases: TGTGCCAGCAGCTTAGGCCAGTACAATGAGCAGTTCTTC. This codes for CASSLGQYNEQFF.

The rearrangement joins TRBV30 to TRBJ2-1, with D unresolved. V gave up 2 bases and J gave up 11 bases, with 13 bases separating them. This CDR3 spans 12 amino acids. CDR1 is GTSNPN and CDR2 is SVGIG in the germline V gene (reference sequence). The CDR3 loop is CAWSMRHQKQFF. The CDR3 DNA sequence: TGTGCCTGGAGTATGAGACATCAGAAGCAGTTCTTC.

The chain employs TRBV9 and TRBJ2-3; no definite D call. The CDR3 loop spans 14 amino acids. V was trimmed by 4 bases and J by 3 bases, leaving 12 bases between them. Germline lookup yields CDR1 SGDLS and CDR2 YYNGEE. The CDR3 loop is CASSPRPGTDTQYF. CDR3 DNA: TGTGCCAGCAGCCCCCGTCCTGGGACAGATACGCAGTATTTT. The full variable domain, with the rest looked up from reference TRBV9 and TRBJ2-3, is DSGVTQTPKHLITATGQRVTLRCSPRSGDLSVYWYQQSLDQGLQFLIQYYNGEERAKGNILERFSAQQFPDLHSELNLSSLELGDSALYFCASSPRPGTDTQYFGPGTRLTVL.

The chain combines TRBV30 with TRBJ2-2, with D possibly being TRBD2 (7 bases). The length of the CDR3 is 15 residues. The V end was cut by 7 bases, the J end by 3 bases, with 18 bases between. CDR1 and CDR2 from the germline V gene are GTSNPN and SVGIG (reference sequence). The CDR3 loop reads CASPRGGLYTGELFF. The CDR3 region has the DNA TGTGCCTCCCCAAGGGGGGGACTATACACCGGGGAGCTGTTTTTT.

This chain uses TRBV4-3 with TRBJ2-3, with TRBD2 matching 9 bases. Germline V lookup: CDR1 LGHNA, CDR2 YSLEER. The CDR3 extends over 17 amino acids. The V segment lost 1 base and the J segment 2 bases; nucleotides outside the gene matches: 7. For the CDR3, the DNA is TGCGCCAGCAGCCAAGGCGCCAGCGGGAGGAACACAGATACGCAGTATTTT. Its protein is CASSQGASGRNTDTQYF.

This clone has more than one count but fewer than ten. This chain joins TRBV30 and TRBJ2-1; possibly TRBD1 or TRBD2 for D (5 bases each). CDR3 length: 13 amino acids. CDR1 GTSNPN and CDR2 SVGIG come from the germline V gene (reference sequence). The germline V and J ends were trimmed by 2 bases and 7 bases, with 12 bases remaining between them. The CDR3 spells CAWSRDLWNEQFF. In nucleotides, the CDR3 is TGTGCCTGGAGTCGGGACCTATGGAATGAGCAGTTCTTC.

In this sample, this clone turned up once. The rearrangement links TRBV7-2 to TRBJ1-1; possibly TRBD1 for D (5 bases). The CDR3 consists of 13 residues. Per the germline V gene, CDR1 is SGHTA and CDR2 is FQGNSA. Trimming left V 5 bases short and J 5 bases short, with 12 bases between. CDR3 nucleotide sequence: TGTGCCAGCAGCCTCAGGGTGGGAACTGAAGCTTTCTTT. Encoded protein: CASSLRVGTEAFF.

The chain carries TRBV6-6 and TRBJ2-4, with D hard to call. Trimming cost V 6 bases and J 0 bases, with 9 bases left between them. Germline V gene lookup returns CDR1 MNHNY and CDR2 SVGAGI (reference sequence). The CDR3 contains 14 residues. The CDR3 DNA sequence: TGTGCCAGCAGAGACAATCTAGCCAAAAACATTCAGTACTTC. Residues: CASRDNLAKNIQYF.

V is TRBV28 and J is TRBJ2-2, with D perhaps TRBD1 (6 bases). Germline V gene data show CDR1 as MDHEN and CDR2 as SYDVKM. This CDR3 has 14 amino acids. With 3 bases removed from V and 7 bases from J, the gap between germline ends came to 12 bases. The CDR3, as DNA: TGTGCCAGCAGTTTGACTCACAGGGTCGGGGAGCTGTTTTTT. Its protein product is CASSLTHRVGELFF.